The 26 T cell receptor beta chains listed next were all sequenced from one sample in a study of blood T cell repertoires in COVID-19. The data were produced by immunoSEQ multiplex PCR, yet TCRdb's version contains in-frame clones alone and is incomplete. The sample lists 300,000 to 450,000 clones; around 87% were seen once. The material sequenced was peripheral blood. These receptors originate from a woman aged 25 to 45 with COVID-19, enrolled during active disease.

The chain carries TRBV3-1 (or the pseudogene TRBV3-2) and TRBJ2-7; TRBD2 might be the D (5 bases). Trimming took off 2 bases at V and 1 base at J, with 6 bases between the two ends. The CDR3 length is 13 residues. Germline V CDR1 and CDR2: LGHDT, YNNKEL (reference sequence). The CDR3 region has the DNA TGTGCCAGCAGCCAAAAGCGGTCCTACGAGCAGTACTTC. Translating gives CASSQKRSYEQYF.

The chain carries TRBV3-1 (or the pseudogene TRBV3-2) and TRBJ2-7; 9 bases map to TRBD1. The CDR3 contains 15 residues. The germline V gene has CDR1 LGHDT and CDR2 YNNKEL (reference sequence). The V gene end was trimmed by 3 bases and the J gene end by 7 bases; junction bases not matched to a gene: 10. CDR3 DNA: TGTGCCAGCAGCCAGATCGTACAGGGGGCGCGTGAGCAGTACTTC. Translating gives CASSQIVQGAREQYF.

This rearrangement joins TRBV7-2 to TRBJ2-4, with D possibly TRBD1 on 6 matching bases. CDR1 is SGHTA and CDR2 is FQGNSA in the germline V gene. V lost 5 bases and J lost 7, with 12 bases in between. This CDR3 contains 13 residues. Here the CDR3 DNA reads TGTGCCAGCAGCCCAGGACAGAGGAACATTCAGTACTTC. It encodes CASSPGQRNIQYF. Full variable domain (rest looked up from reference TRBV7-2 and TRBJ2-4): GAGVSQSPSNKVTEKGKDVELRCDPISGHTALYWYRQSLGQGLEFLIYFQGNSAPDKSGLPSDRFSAERTGGSVSTLTIQRTQQEDSAVYLCASSPGQRNIQYFGAGTRLSVL.

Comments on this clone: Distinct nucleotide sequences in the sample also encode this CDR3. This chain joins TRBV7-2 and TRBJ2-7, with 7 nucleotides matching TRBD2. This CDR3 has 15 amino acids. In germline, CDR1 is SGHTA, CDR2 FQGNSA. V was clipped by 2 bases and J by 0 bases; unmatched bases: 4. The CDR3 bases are TGTGCCAGCAGCTTATCTGGCGGGAGCTCCTACGAGCAGTACTTC. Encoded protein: CASSLSGGSSYEQYF.

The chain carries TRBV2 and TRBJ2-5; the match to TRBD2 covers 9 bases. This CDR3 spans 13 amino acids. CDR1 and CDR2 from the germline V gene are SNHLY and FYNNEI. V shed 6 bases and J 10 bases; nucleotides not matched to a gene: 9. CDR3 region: CASRGLALQDQYF. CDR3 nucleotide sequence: TGTGCCAGCAGGGGACTAGCTCTCCAGGACCAGTACTTC.

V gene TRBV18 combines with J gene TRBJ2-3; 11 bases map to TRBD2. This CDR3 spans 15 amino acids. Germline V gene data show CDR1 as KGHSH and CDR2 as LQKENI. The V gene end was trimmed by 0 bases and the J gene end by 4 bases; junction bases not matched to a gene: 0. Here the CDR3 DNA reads TGTGCCAGCTCACCACCGGGACTAGCGGCAGATACGCAGTATTTT. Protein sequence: CASSPPGLAADTQYF. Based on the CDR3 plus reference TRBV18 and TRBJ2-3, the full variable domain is NAGVMQNPRHLVRRRGQEARLRCSPMKGHSHVYWYRQLPEEGLKFMVYLQKENIIDESGMPKERFSAEFPKEGPSILRIQQVVRGDSAAYFCASSPPGLAADTQYFGPGTRLTVL.

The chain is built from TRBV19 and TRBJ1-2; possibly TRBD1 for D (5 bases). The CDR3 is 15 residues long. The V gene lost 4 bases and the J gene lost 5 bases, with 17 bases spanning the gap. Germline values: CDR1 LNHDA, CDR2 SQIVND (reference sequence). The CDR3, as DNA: TGTGCCAGTAGTACTAACAGGAGACCGTTATATGGCTACACCTTC. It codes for CASSTNRRPLYGYTF.

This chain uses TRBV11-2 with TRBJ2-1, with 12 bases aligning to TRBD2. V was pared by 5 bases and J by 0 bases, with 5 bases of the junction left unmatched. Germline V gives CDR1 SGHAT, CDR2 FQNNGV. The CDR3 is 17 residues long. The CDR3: CASSGTSGFGSYNEQFF. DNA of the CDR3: TGTGCCAGCAGCGGGACTAGCGGGTTTGGCTCCTACAATGAGCAGTTCTTC.

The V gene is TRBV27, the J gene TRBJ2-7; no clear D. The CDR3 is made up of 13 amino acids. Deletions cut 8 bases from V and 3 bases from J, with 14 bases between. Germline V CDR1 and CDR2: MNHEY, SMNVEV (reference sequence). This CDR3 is CASAYGRLYEQYF. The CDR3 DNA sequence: TGTGCCAGCGCCTATGGCAGGCTCTACGAGCAGTACTTC.

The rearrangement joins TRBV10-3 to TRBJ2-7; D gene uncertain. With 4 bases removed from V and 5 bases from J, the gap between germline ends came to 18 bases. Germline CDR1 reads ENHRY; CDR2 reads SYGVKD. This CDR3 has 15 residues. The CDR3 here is CAISGGPATVHEQYF. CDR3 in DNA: TGTGCCATCAGTGGTGGTCCCGCTACGGTCCACGAGCAGTACTTC.

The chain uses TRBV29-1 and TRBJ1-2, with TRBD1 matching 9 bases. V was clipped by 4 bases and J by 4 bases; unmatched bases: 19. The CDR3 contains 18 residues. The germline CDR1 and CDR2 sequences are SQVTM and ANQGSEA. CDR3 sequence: CSVVSFGFTGGAGYGYTF. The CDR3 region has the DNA TGCAGCGTTGTTTCGTTCGGGTTTACAGGGGGCGCGGGCTATGGCTACACCTTC. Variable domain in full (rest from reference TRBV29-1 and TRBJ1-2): SAVISQKPSRDICQRGTSLTIQCQVDSQVTMMFWYRQQPGQSLTLIATANQGSEATYESGFVIDKFPISRPNLTFSTLTVSNMSPEDSSIYLCSVVSFGFTGGAGYGYTFGSGTRLTVV.

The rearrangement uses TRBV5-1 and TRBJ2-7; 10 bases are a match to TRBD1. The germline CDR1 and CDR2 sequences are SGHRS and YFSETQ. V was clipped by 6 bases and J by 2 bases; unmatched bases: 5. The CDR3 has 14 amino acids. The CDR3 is CASNPGQGTYEQYF. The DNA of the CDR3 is TGCGCCAGCAATCCGGGACAGGGGACCTACGAGCAGTACTTC. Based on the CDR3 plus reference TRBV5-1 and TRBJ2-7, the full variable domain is KAGVTQTPRYLIKTRGQQVTLSCSPISGHRSVSWYQQTPGQGLQFLFEYFSETQRNKGNFPGRFSGRQFSNSRSEMNVSTLELGDSALYLCASNPGQGTYEQYFGPGTRLTVT.

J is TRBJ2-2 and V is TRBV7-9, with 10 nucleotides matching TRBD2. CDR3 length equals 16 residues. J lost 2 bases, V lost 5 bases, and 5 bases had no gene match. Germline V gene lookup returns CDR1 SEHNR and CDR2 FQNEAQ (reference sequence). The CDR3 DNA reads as TGTGCCAGCAGCGTAACTAGCGGGATTAACACCGGGGAGCTGTTTTTT. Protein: CASSVTSGINTGELFF.

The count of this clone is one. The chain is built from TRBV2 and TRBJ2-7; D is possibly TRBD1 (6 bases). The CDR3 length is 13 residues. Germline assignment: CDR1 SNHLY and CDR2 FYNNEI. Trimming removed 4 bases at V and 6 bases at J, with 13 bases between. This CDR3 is CASSVGQLSEQYF. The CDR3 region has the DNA TGTGCCAGCAGTGTCGGACAGCTCTCCGAGCAGTACTTC.

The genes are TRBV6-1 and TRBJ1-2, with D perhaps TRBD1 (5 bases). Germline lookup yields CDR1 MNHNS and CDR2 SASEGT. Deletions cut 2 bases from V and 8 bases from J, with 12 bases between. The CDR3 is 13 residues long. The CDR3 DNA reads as TGTGCCAGCAGTGAATCAGTCCACAGGGGCTACACCTTC. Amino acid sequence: CASSESVHRGYTF.

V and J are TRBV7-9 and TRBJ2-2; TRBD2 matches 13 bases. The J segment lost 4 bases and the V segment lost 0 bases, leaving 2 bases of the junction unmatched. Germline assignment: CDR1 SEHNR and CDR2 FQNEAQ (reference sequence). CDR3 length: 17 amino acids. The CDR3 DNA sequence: TGTGCCAGCAGCTTAGCACTAGCGGGAGGGGTCACCGGGGAGCTGTTTTTT. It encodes CASSLALAGGVTGELFF.

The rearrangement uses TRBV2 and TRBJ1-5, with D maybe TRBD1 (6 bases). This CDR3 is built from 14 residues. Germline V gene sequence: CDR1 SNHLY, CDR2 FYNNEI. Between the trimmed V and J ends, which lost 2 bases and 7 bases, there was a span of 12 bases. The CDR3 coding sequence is TGTGCCAGCAGTGAAAATGGGGGCCGGCAGCCCCAGCATTTT. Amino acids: CASSENGGRQPQHF.

The CDR3 DNA sequence: TGTGCCACCGAGGGACAGGGGGGGCAAGAGACCCAGTACTTC. Translating gives CATEGQGGQETQYF. The chain has TRBV24-1 and TRBJ2-5, with 11 bases lining up with TRBD1. V lost 9 bases, J lost 2 bases, and 4 bases stayed unmatched. CDR1 and CDR2 from the germline V gene are KGHDR and SFDVKD. The CDR3 totals 14 residues.

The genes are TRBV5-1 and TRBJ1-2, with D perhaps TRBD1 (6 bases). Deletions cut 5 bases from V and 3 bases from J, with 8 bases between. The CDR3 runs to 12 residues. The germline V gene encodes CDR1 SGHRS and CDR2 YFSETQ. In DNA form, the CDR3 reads TGCGCCAGCAGTGGACAGCACTATGGCTACACCTTC. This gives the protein CASSGQHYGYTF.

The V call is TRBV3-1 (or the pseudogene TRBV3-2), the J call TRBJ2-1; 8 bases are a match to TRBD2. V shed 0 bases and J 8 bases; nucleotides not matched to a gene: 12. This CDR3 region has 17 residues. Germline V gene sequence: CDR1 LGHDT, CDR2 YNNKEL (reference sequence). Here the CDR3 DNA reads TGTGCCAGCAGCCAAGATAGCAACGGGAGGGCCTTCTATGAGCAGTTCTTC. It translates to CASSQDSNGRAFYEQFF.

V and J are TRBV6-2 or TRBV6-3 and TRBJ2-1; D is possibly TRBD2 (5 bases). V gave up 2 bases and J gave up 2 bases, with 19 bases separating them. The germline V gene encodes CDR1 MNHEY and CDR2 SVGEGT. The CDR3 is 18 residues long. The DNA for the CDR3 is TGTGCCAGCAGTTACAGCCGGGGTACCCCCTCAGCCTACAATGAGCAGTTCTTC. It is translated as CASSYSRGTPSAYNEQFF.

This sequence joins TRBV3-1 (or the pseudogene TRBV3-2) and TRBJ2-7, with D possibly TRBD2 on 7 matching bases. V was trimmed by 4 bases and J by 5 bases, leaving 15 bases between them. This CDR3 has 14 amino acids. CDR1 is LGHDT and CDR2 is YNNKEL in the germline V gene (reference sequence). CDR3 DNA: TGTGCCAGCAGCCCCGCCGGGGGGCTCCACGAGCAGTACTTC. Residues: CASSPAGGLHEQYF.

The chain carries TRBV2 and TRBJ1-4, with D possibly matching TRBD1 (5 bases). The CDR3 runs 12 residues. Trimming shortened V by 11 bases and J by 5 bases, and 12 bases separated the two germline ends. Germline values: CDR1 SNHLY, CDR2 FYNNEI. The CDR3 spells CAGGTENEKLFF. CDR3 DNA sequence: TGTGCCGGCGGGACGGAGAATGAAAAACTGTTTTTT.

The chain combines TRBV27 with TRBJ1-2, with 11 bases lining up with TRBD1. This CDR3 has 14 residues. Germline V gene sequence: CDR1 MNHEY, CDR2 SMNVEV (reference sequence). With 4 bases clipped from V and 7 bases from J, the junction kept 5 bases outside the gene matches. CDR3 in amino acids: CASSSRTGGSGYTF. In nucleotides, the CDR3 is TGTGCCAGCAGTTCAAGGACAGGGGGCAGTGGCTACACCTTC.

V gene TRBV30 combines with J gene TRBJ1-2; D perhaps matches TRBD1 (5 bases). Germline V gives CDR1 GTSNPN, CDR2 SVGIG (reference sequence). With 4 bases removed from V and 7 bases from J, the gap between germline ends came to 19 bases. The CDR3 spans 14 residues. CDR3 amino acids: CAWIKIRGVGGYTF. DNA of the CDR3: TGTGCCTGGATAAAGATCCGGGGGGTTGGTGGCTACACCTTC.

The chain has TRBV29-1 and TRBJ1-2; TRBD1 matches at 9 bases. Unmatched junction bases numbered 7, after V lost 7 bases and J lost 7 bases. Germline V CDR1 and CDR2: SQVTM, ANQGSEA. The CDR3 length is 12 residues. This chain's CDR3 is CSGTGAVGGYTF. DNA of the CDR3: TGCAGCGGGACAGGGGCGGTTGGTGGCTACACCTTC.